The clone carrying this T cell receptor (beta chain) was picked up one time. These data belong to a study of CD8 T cells in Susac syndrome. Germline lookup yields CDR1 SQVTM and CDR2 ANQGSEA. The CDR3 totals 12 residues. V shed 4 bases and J shed 7 bases, with 11 bases lying between them. The multiple sclerosis controls comprised treatment-naive patients whose relapsing-remitting disease was stable or active. RNA was extracted with the RNeasy kit, and a quantity of about 0.45 to 1 ug was reverse transcribed using random hexamers. Each CDR3 protein is one row after TCRdb ran MiXCR on the immunoSEQ multiplex PCR reads. The sample comprises hundreds of thousands of distinct CDR3 sequences, roughly 85% of which are singletons, and roughly 0.21% rests with the top ten.

This TCR derives from a human donor with multiple sclerosis. The V gene is TRBV29-1, the J gene TRBJ2-1; either TRBD1 or TRBD2 may fit D (5 bases each). Sequencing was performed on CD8+ T cells from PBMCs. CDR3 region: CSVGDGLNEQFF. Here the CDR3 DNA reads TGCAGCGTTGGGGACGGTTTGAATGAGCAGTTCTTC.